This paragraph covers one TCR beta chain sequence. Its antigen remains unidentified. Described treatment: over 15 received Ad26.COV2.S at low or high dose, single or two shots; roughly 5 received placebo; per-sample allocation not given. All samples were drawn on day 63, counting from the first vaccine or placebo injection. Expressing Wuhan-strain SARS-CoV-2 spike, an Ad26 vector served as the vaccine. This sample is drawn from a study of Ad26.COV2.S vaccination and SARS-CoV-2 variants. Study-wide background: The trial was COV1001 and the donor's arm was Ad26.COV2.S. Study-level findings and limits: Non-spike TCR breadth showed similarity between vaccine and placebo recipients.

The germline CDR1 and CDR2 sequences are MNHEY and SMNVEV (reference sequence). The V end was cut by 6 bases, the J end by 3 bases, with 15 bases between. This CDR3 is built from 14 residues. Data came from immunoSEQ multiplex PCR; TCRdb stores just in-frame clones and leaves some out. The profile covers about 350,000 clones, with around 88% appearing a single time and over 8.5% taken by the ten largest. V gene TRBV27 combines with J gene TRBJ2-7, with D possibly being TRBD1 or TRBD2 (5 bases each). The sequencing used peripheral blood, collected in a trial of Ad26.COV2.S vaccine versus placebo. The source of this sequence is a person between 18 and 65 years old who received the Ad26.COV2.S COVID-19 vaccine or a placebo. The CDR3 here is CASRTWGTDYEQYF. The CDR3 DNA reads as TGTGCCAGCAGGACGTGGGGGACCGACTACGAGCAGTACTTC.